This T cell receptor (beta chain) was recovered during a study of identical twins. A single record per CDR3 protein comes from TCRdb applying MiXCR to the 5' RACE reads. This table has 1.5 million to 2 million distinct CDR3 sequences, less than 40% appearing once. There are 13 residues in the CDR3. J was trimmed by 9 bases and V by 4 bases; bases with no gene match: 9. Germline V gene sequence: CDR1 DFQATT, CDR2 SNEGSKA (reference sequence). Sequenced: cord blood. The sequence derives from a newborn girl in good health. V gene TRBV20-1 combines with J gene TRBJ1-5; 7 nucleotides align to TRBD1. CDR3 sequence reads: CSATRGQYGPQHF. CDR3 DNA sequence: TGCAGTGCTACGAGGGGACAGTATGGGCCCCAGCATTTT.